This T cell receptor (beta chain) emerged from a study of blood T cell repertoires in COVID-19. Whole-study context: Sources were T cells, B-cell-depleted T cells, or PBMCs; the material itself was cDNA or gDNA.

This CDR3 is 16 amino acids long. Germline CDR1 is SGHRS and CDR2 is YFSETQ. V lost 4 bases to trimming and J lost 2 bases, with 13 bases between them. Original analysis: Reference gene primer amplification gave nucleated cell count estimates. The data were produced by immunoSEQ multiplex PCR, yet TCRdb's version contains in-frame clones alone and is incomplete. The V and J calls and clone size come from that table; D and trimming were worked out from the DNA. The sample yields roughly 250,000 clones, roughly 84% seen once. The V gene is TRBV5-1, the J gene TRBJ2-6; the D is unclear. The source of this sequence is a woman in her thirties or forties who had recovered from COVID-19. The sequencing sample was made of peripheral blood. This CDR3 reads CASSPGLLAGANVLTF. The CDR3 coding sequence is TGCGCCAGCAGCCCCGGGTTACTCGCTGGGGCCAACGTCCTGACTTTC.